Each of the 28 T cell receptor beta chains below was sequenced from the same sample in a study of a mutant IDH1 vaccine in newly diagnosed glioma. Time point here: baseline, week 1 (first vaccination visit). Stated treatment: pre-vaccination baseline after standard-of-care therapy. The method was immunoSEQ multiplex PCR; TCRdb's version includes in-frame clones alone and lacks a portion of them. The data show about 92,000 clones, about 82% seen once. Sequenced here: PBMCs, sampled from a glioma patient treated with radiotherapy, temozolomide or both. Receptor source: a man between 35 and 55 years old with glioma.

J is TRBJ2-7 and V is TRBV5-4; 8 bases fit TRBD1. Losses at the gene ends were 2 bases for V and 7 bases for J; bases not matched to a gene: 8. Germline values: CDR1 SGHNT, CDR2 YYREEE (reference sequence). The CDR3 contains 14 residues. CDR3 nucleotide sequence: TGTGCCAGCAGCTTACGACAGGGGAGACAAGAGCAGTACTTC. Translated: CASSLRQGRQEQYF.

The V gene is TRBV18, the J gene TRBJ2-1; D is unclear. The V end was cut by 6 bases, the J end by 4 bases, with 7 bases between. The CDR3 covers 12 residues. Germline V CDR1 and CDR2: KGHSH, LQKENI. This CDR3 is CASSPEYNEQFF. The DNA of the CDR3 is TGTGCCAGCTCGCCTGAATACAATGAGCAGTTCTTC.

This chain uses TRBV27 with TRBJ1-6; no definite D call. Per the germline V gene, CDR1 is MNHEY and CDR2 is SMNVEV (reference sequence). The CDR3 covers 15 residues. V dropped 3 bases and J dropped 9 bases, with 15 bases sitting between them. The CDR3 DNA reads TGTGCCAGCAGTTTCTTGGCAGTACCCCCTTCACCCCTCCACTTT. It specifies CASSFLAVPPSPLHF.

The count of this clone is one. The rearrangement uses TRBV10-3 and TRBJ1-3, with a weak D call TRBD1 (5 bases). CDR1 ENHRY and CDR2 SYGVKD come from the germline V gene. The CDR3 length is 14 residues. V was trimmed by 5 bases and J by 1 base, leaving 9 bases between them. In nucleotides, the CDR3 is TGTGCCATCAGTTTGACAGAGTCTGGAAACACCATATATTTT. It translates to CAISLTESGNTIYF.

The chain combines TRBV5-6 with TRBJ2-5, with 7 bases that match TRBD1. Germline loops: CDR1 SGHDT, CDR2 YYEEEE. CDR3 length: 14 amino acids. The ends lost 4 bases at V and 3 bases at J; junction bases unmatched: 6. CDR3 sequence: CASSRTGWKETQYF. The CDR3 DNA follows: TGTGCCAGCAGCAGGACAGGTTGGAAAGAGACCCAGTACTTC.

The gene calls are TRBV6-6 and TRBJ2-2; the D gene is possibly TRBD1 (6 bases). CDR1 MNHNY and CDR2 SVGAGI come from the germline V gene (reference sequence). Trimming shortened V by 5 bases and J by 6 bases, and 10 bases separated the two germline ends. This CDR3 region has 13 residues. The CDR3 sequence: CASSGTGSGELFF. The CDR3, as DNA: TGTGCCAGCAGTGGTACAGGGTCCGGGGAGCTGTTTTTT.

This clone appeared a few times. The chain is built from TRBV5-1 and TRBJ2-3; D ambiguous. The germline gives CDR1 SGHRS, CDR2 YFSETQ. Trimming removed 2 bases from V and 0 bases from J, with 10 bases in between. This CDR3 is 15 amino acids long. DNA for the CDR3: TGCGCCAGCAGCTTAGCTAGTGCAAGCACAGATACGCAGTATTTT. This sequence encodes CASSLASASTDTQYF.

The chain carries TRBV6-5 and TRBJ2-7; D is unresolved. There are 11 residues in the CDR3. The V and J ends lost 5 bases and 6 bases respectively, with 8 bases between them. The V gene's germline CDR1 is MNHEY and CDR2 SVGAGI. CDR3 DNA sequence: TGTGCCAGCAGTCAGAGTAGCGAGCAGTACTTC. It yields the protein CASSQSSEQYF.

This rearrangement joins TRBV15 to TRBJ1-2, with D perhaps TRBD1 (6 bases). The CDR3 has 13 amino acids. CDR1 is LNHNV and CDR2 is YYDKDF in the germline V gene (reference sequence). V gave up 0 bases and J gave up 13 bases, with 15 bases separating them. CDR3 coding DNA: TGTGCCACCAGCAGAGATCCAACAGGGAATGCCACCTTC. It is translated as CATSRDPTGNATF.

This clone was found a few times. The chain's CDR3 is CASSSGRYGYTF. CDR3 sequence (DNA): TGTGCCAGCAGCTCGGGACGCTATGGCTACACCTTC. V and J are TRBV5-6 and TRBJ1-2; TRBD1 might be the D (5 bases). Germline CDR1 reads SGHDT; CDR2 reads YYEEEE. The V end was cut by 3 bases, the J end by 4 bases, with 7 bases between. This CDR3 comprises 12 residues.

The rearrangement links TRBV10-3 to TRBJ1-3, with D perhaps TRBD1 (5 bases). The CDR3 runs to 11 residues. Germline CDR1 is ENHRY and CDR2 is SYGVKD. Trimming shortened V by 7 bases and J by 8 bases, and 9 bases separated the two germline ends. CDR3 bases: TGTGCCATCAAGGGGTTGGACACCATATATTTT. Amino acid sequence: CAIKGLDTIYF.

The chain links TRBV2 to TRBJ2-5; 8 nucleotides match TRBD2. V shed 7 bases and J 2 bases; nucleotides not matched to a gene: 6. Per germline, CDR1 SNHLY and CDR2 FYNNEI. The CDR3 totals 14 residues. The CDR3, as DNA: TGTGCCAGCATCCAAATAGCGGGACAAGAGACCCAGTACTTC. Protein sequence: CASIQIAGQETQYF.

V is TRBV4-3 and J is TRBJ2-7; tentatively, D is TRBD1 (5 bases). The CDR3 is 14 amino acids. Trimming shortened V by 0 bases and J by 2 bases, and 8 bases separated the two germline ends. CDR1 LGHNA and CDR2 YSLEER come from the germline V gene. CDR3 sequence reads: CASSQDMTAYEQYF. CDR3 DNA sequence: TGCGCCAGCAGCCAAGATATGACAGCCTACGAGCAGTACTTC.

The chain joins TRBV10-2 to TRBJ2-2, with TRBD2 matching over 9 bases. The V gene end was trimmed by 4 bases and the J gene end by 7 bases; junction bases not matched to a gene: 7. CDR3 length: 15 amino acids. Per germline, CDR1 WSHSY and CDR2 SAAADI. The CDR3 here is CASSVVAGEFGELFF. CDR3 nucleotide sequence: TGCGCCAGCAGTGTTGTAGCGGGGGAATTCGGGGAGCTGTTTTTT.

This chain joins TRBV4-2 and TRBJ1-1; TRBD1 agrees at 8 bases. Per germline, CDR1 LGHNA and CDR2 YNFKEQ. Unmatched junction bases numbered 2, after V lost 1 base and J lost 1 base. The CDR3 runs to 15 residues. In DNA form, the CDR3 reads TGTGCCAGCAGCCAAGCAGGACAGGGGAACACTGAAGCTTTCTTT. This translates into CASSQAGQGNTEAFF.

V and J are TRBV18 and TRBJ2-5; D is uncertain. The CDR3 consists of 13 residues. Germline lookup yields CDR1 KGHSH and CDR2 LQKENI. V dropped 2 bases and J dropped 3 bases, with 7 bases sitting between them. CDR3 DNA: TGTGCCAGCTCACCAACCAACGAAGAGACCCAGTACTTC. Translation: CASSPTNEETQYF.

The chain joins TRBV20-1 to TRBJ2-7; no firm D call. V gave up 1 base and J gave up 2 bases, with 0 bases separating them. CDR3 length equals 10 residues. Germline V gives CDR1 DFQATT, CDR2 SNEGSKA (reference sequence). The CDR3 DNA follows: TGCAGTGCTAGAGCCTACGAGCAGTACTTC. Its protein is CSARAYEQYF.

The genes are TRBV4-3 and TRBJ2-3, with D possibly being TRBD2 (7 bases). This CDR3 has 17 amino acids. V was trimmed by 0 bases and J by 5 bases, leaving 18 bases between them. Per germline, CDR1 LGHNA and CDR2 YSLEER. CDR3 residues: CASSQDRLGGEKDTQYF. The CDR3 nucleotides read TGCGCCAGCAGCCAAGATAGGCTAGGGGGGGAAAAAGATACGCAGTATTTT.

About this clone itself: A junction end diverges from the germline sequence, so it may reflect a read error. The chain joins TRBV5-6 to TRBJ1-2, with TRBD1 as a possible D gene (6 bases). From germline, CDR1 is SGHDT and CDR2 YYEEEE. The CDR3 length is 12 residues. CDR3 in amino acids: CASSELRGAPLF. In nucleotides, the CDR3 is TGTGCCAGCAGCGAGTTACGGGGGGCGCCCCTCTTC.

This rearrangement joins TRBV29-1 to TRBJ1-1, with a weak D call TRBD1 (5 bases). Germline CDR1 and CDR2: SQVTM and ANQGSEA. V dropped 4 bases and J dropped 0 bases, with 15 bases sitting between them. CDR3 length equals 15 residues. The CDR3: CSVGTGGFMNTEAFF. In DNA form, the CDR3 reads TGCAGCGTTGGCACCGGGGGGTTTATGAACACTGAAGCTTTCTTT.

This clone was seen only a few times. This chain connects TRBV6-5 to TRBJ2-7; possibly TRBD1 or TRBD2 for D (5 bases each). This CDR3 contains 13 residues. The V end was cut by 7 bases, the J end by 2 bases, with 12 bases between. Germline V gene data show CDR1 as MNHEY and CDR2 as SVGAGI. The CDR3 spells CASKEGPTYEQYF. The CDR3 nucleotides read TGTGCCAGCAAAGAGGGGCCAACCTACGAGCAGTACTTC.

The genes are TRBV6-6 and TRBJ1-4, with unresolved D. Trimming stripped 1 base from V and 4 bases from J, with 13 bases between. This CDR3 is built from 16 residues. The V gene's germline CDR1 is MNHNY and CDR2 SVGAGI (reference sequence). CDR3 loop: CASSYYMDGFNEKLFF. For the CDR3, the DNA is TGTGCCAGCAGTTACTATATGGACGGTTTTAATGAAAAACTGTTTTTT.

The rearrangement joins TRBV7-8 to TRBJ1-2; D is undetermined. The V gene lost 5 bases and the J gene lost 4 bases, with 11 bases spanning the gap. The CDR3 runs 13 residues. Germline CDR1 reads SGHVS; CDR2 reads FQNEAQ. For the CDR3, the DNA is TGTGCCAGCAGCACCCGAAAGACCTATGGCTACACCTTC. Protein product: CASSTRKTYGYTF.

The gene calls are TRBV7-9 and TRBJ2-5; a possible D gene is TRBD1 (6 bases). Germline CDR1 is SEHNR and CDR2 is FQNEAQ (reference sequence). This CDR3 contains 14 residues. Trimming removed 5 bases from V and 5 bases from J, with 15 bases in between. The CDR3 DNA sequence: TGTGCCAGCAGCCTTTTAGGGGGACGGGAGACCCAGTACTTC. This encodes CASSLLGGRETQYF.

For this clone: Distinct nucleotide sequences in the sample also encode this CDR3. The rearrangement uses TRBV5-1 and TRBJ1-2; D gene ambiguous. The CDR3 extends over 13 amino acids. The ends were cut back, 0 bases at V and 4 bases at J, with 7 bases in the middle. Germline V gene lookup returns CDR1 SGHRS and CDR2 YFSETQ. The CDR3 DNA follows: TGCGCCAGCAGCTTGGAGGGTGGCTATGGCTACACCTTC. It specifies CASSLEGGYGYTF.

The chain recombines TRBV6-7 with TRBJ2-1; TRBD2 matches at 7 bases. TRBV6-7 is marked as an open reading frame, function uncertain. Trimming took 9 bases from V and 5 from J; bases not matched to a gene: 4. The CDR3 consists of 12 residues. CDR3 sequence reads: CASTSVNNEQFF. DNA of the CDR3: TGTGCCAGTACTAGCGTTAACAATGAGCAGTTCTTC.

The CDR3 coding sequence is TGTGCCAGCAGTTTGACCTACGAGCAGTACTTC. It translates to CASSLTYEQYF. V usage is TRBV28 and J usage is TRBJ2-7; D remains ambiguous. This CDR3 is built from 11 residues. Trimming removed 3 bases from V and 2 bases from J, with 2 bases in between. Germline V lookup: CDR1 MDHEN, CDR2 SYDVKM.

The chain recombines TRBV27 with TRBJ2-7; D is perhaps TRBD1 or TRBD2 (5 bases each). Trimming removed 0 bases at V and 3 bases at J, with 12 bases between. This CDR3 comprises 15 residues. Per germline, CDR1 MNHEY and CDR2 SMNVEV (reference sequence). The CDR3 DNA is TGTGCCAGCAGTTTATCGCTCGGGACCCTCTACGAGCAGTACTTC. Its protein product is CASSLSLGTLYEQYF.